This T cell receptor (beta chain) was identified in a study of blood T cell repertoires in COVID-19. Study at large: Material from acute and convalescent COVID-19 was sourced from the United States, Italy and Spain.

Germline V gene lookup returns CDR1 MNHEY and CDR2 SVGEGT. Trimming at V came to 2 bases and at J to 2 bases, leaving 9 bases not matched to a gene. The CDR3 loop spans 19 amino acids. Using immunoSEQ multiplex PCR, the repertoire was profiled, and TCRdb retains in-frame clones only, with some absent. The sample includes over 150,000 clones, roughly 89% of them seen just once. Sequenced sample: peripheral blood. The chain couples TRBV6-2 or TRBV6-3 to TRBJ2-2; TRBD2 matches 12 bases. The receptor's source is a woman aged 18-29 years who had recovered from COVID-19. CDR3 DNA: TGTGCCAGCAGTTACCCCCGGACTAGCGGGGAAATAAACACCGGGGAGCTGTTTTTT. Protein product: CASSYPRTSGEINTGELFF.